This T cell receptor (beta chain) was identified in a study of T cell changes during pregnancy in multiple sclerosis. Trimming at V came to 2 bases and at J to 1 base, leaving 0 bases not matched to a gene. The CDR3 totals 15 residues. CDR1 SGHTA and CDR2 FQGNSA come from the germline V gene. The repertoire was sequenced with immunoSEQ multiplex PCR; TCRdb's copy has only in-frame clones and lacks some. The sample yields 35,000 to 50,000 clones, 88% seen once. The genes are TRBV7-2 and TRBJ2-2, with TRBD2 matching 8 bases. The clonotype originates from a female donor with multiple sclerosis, enrolled in a pregnancy study. The sample here was CD4+ T cells from peripheral blood mononuclear cells, taken in the second trimester of pregnancy. The CDR3 here is CASSLSGGNTGELFF. The CDR3 bases are TGTGCCAGCAGCTTAAGCGGGGGGAACACCGGGGAGCTGTTTTTT.